One and the same sample provided the 20 T cell receptor beta chains below, sequenced in a study of CD8+ T cells in alopecia areata. This sample's treatment: oral pan-JAK inhibitor, 5-10 mg twice daily. The sequencing template was cDNA reverse transcribed from extracted RNA. Libraries were prepared by immunoSEQ multiplex PCR; TCRdb keeps only in-frame clonotypes and omits some of them. The data show a few hundred thousand clones, 60% seen once. This material consisted of CD4+ T cells sorted from blood, taken at week 52, from a patient treated with tofacitinib. All receptors come from a human donor with alopecia areata.

The chain has TRBV29-1 and TRBJ1-2; no clear D gene. Trimming cost V 1 base and J 8 bases, with 11 bases left between them. The CDR3 has 12 residues. The germline gives CDR1 SQVTM, CDR2 ANQGSEA. CDR3 sequence (DNA): TGCAGCGTTGAAGTCAGCCAAAGGGGCTACACCTTC. Its translation is CSVEVSQRGYTF.

V gene TRBV29-1 combines with J gene TRBJ2-7; 8 bases fit TRBD1. This CDR3 spans 13 amino acids. Trimming removed 1 base from V and 3 bases from J; junction bases left unmatched: 2. The germline V gene has CDR1 SQVTM and CDR2 ANQGSEA. CDR3: CSVEGQGHYEQYF. DNA for the CDR3: TGCAGCGTTGAAGGACAGGGGCACTACGAGCAGTACTTC.

The chain recombines TRBV27 with TRBJ1-6; 8 nucleotides agree with TRBD1. J gave up 7 bases and V 6 bases, and 5 bases lay outside the gene matches. The CDR3 consists of 14 residues. CDR1 and CDR2 (germline): MNHEY, SMNVEV (reference sequence). Here the CDR3 reads CASRRQGPNSPLHF. Here the CDR3 DNA reads TGTGCCAGCAGGCGACAGGGGCCAAATTCACCCCTCCACTTT.

A note on this clone: The sample holds other DNA sequences that translate to the same CDR3. The chain couples TRBV29-1 to TRBJ2-2, with TRBD1 matching 9 bases. This CDR3 has 13 amino acids. Germline values: CDR1 SQVTM, CDR2 ANQGSEA. With 6 bases clipped from V and 2 bases from J, the junction kept 1 base outside the gene matches. CDR3 bases: TGCAGCGTGGACAGGGGAAACACCGGGGAGCTGTTTTTT. It codes for CSVDRGNTGELFF.

The chain carries TRBV6-5 and TRBJ2-4; D gene uncertain. CDR1 and CDR2 from the germline V gene are MNHEY and SVGAGI. The CDR3 is 13 amino acids. With 7 bases removed from V and 3 bases from J, the gap between germline ends came to 10 bases. CDR3 sequence: CASTEVVKNIQYF. The CDR3 DNA follows: TGTGCCAGCACCGAGGTAGTCAAAAACATTCAGTACTTC.

The chain is built from TRBV30 and TRBJ2-7, with D uncertain. V lost 0 bases and J lost 5, with 5 bases in between. Germline V gene lookup returns CDR1 GTSNPN and CDR2 SVGIG (reference sequence). This CDR3 has 11 amino acids. The CDR3 spells CAWSVFHEQYF. The CDR3 region has the DNA TGTGCCTGGAGTGTATTTCACGAGCAGTACTTC. The whole variable domain, remainder taken from reference TRBV30 and TRBJ2-7, is SQTIHQWPATLVQPVGSPLSLECTVEGTSNPNLYWYRQAAGRGLQLLFYSVGIGQISSEVPQNLSASRPQDRQFILSSKKLLLSDSGFYLCAWSVFHEQYFGPGTRLTVT.

As to this clone: This sample includes further DNA sequences coding for the same CDR3. The chain couples TRBV30 to TRBJ1-5; D is uncertain. The CDR3 runs to 13 residues. Germline V gene data show CDR1 as GTSNPN and CDR2 as SVGIG (reference sequence). V lost 1 base to trimming and J lost 3 bases, with 7 bases between them. This CDR3 is CAWSGGNNQPQHF. CDR3 nucleotide sequence: TGTGCCTGGAGTGGGGGTAACAATCAGCCCCAGCATTTT.

This clone has just a few counts. The CDR3: CASSLVAVSTDTQYF. Here the CDR3 DNA reads TGTGCCAGCAGCTTAGTAGCGGTTAGCACAGATACGCAGTATTTT. The V gene is TRBV7-2, the J gene TRBJ2-3; maybe TRBD2 (6 bases). Trimming took off 1 base at V and 0 bases at J, with 8 bases between the two ends. Germline V gene sequence: CDR1 SGHTA, CDR2 FQGNSA. The length of the CDR3 is 15 residues.

CDR3 sequence (DNA): TGTGCCACCCGGGAGAACCCGGCGGACACCGGGGAGCTGTTTTTT. Amino acids: CATRENPADTGELFF. The rearrangement links TRBV6-5 to TRBJ2-2, with a possible D match to TRBD2 (6 bases). CDR1 is MNHEY, CDR2 SVGAGI, per germline. This CDR3 has 15 amino acids. V was trimmed by 10 bases and J by 3 bases, leaving 18 bases between them.

This sequence joins TRBV27 and TRBJ1-2, with TRBD1 as a possible D gene (5 bases). CDR1 is MNHEY and CDR2 is SMNVEV in the germline V gene (reference sequence). There are 13 residues in the CDR3. V lost 2 bases to trimming and J lost 8 bases, with 12 bases between them. The CDR3 sequence is CASSLRDGWGYTF. For the CDR3, the DNA is TGTGCCAGCAGTTTAAGGGACGGATGGGGCTACACCTTC.

The gene calls are TRBV7-3 and TRBJ2-2; unclear D gene. CDR3 length equals 13 residues. Between the trimmed V and J ends, which lost 3 bases and 5 bases, there was a span of 7 bases. Germline CDR1 reads SGHTA; CDR2 reads FQGTGA. The CDR3, as DNA: TGTGCCAGCAGCTTTCTCAGGACCGGGGAGCTGTTTTTT. It yields the protein CASSFLRTGELFF.

At least ten counts were recorded for this clone. The chain has TRBV19 and TRBJ1-6; the D gene is possibly TRBD1 (5 bases). V lost 6 bases and J lost 0, with 9 bases in between. CDR1 is LNHDA and CDR2 is SQIVND in the germline V gene (reference sequence). This CDR3 region has 15 residues. The CDR3 DNA follows: TGTGCCAGTAGAAAGGGGAGCTCCTATAATTCACCCCTCCACTTT. Its protein is CASRKGSSYNSPLHF. Supplemented by reference TRBV19 and TRBJ1-6, the full variable domain reads DGGITQSPKYLFRKEGQNVTLSCEQNLNHDAMYWYRQDPGQGLRLIYYSQIVNDFQKGDIAEGYSVSREKKESFPLTVTSAQKNPTAFYLCASRKGSSYNSPLHFGNGTRLTVT.

The chain uses TRBV10-2 and TRBJ1-2; 9 bases are shared with TRBD1. The CDR3 covers 13 residues. Germline assignment: CDR1 WSHSY and CDR2 SAAADI. J lost 6 bases, V lost 5 bases, and 4 bases had no gene match. CDR3 residues: CASSRRTGDGYTF. DNA for the CDR3: TGCGCCAGCAGTAGGCGGACAGGGGATGGCTACACCTTC.

This clone has just a few counts. The V and J genes are TRBV27 and TRBJ2-5; no clear D. The V gene's germline CDR1 is MNHEY and CDR2 SMNVEV (reference sequence). V gave up 6 bases and J gave up 0 bases, with 5 bases separating them. The CDR3 sequence is 12 residues long. The CDR3 is CASSRNQETQYF. CDR3 nucleotides: TGTGCCAGCAGCCGAAACCAAGAGACCCAGTACTTC.

The table lists this clone with a few counts. Additional DNA sequences in this sample encode the identical CDR3. V is TRBV30 and J is TRBJ2-7; D gene uncertain. Germline CDR1 reads GTSNPN; CDR2 reads SVGIG (reference sequence). Trimming stripped 0 bases from V and 1 base from J, with 4 bases between. The CDR3 extends over 12 amino acids. The CDR3 DNA sequence: TGTGCCTGGAGTGTGAGTTCCTACGAGCAGTACTTC. Its translation is CAWSVSSYEQYF. The whole variable domain, filled in from reference TRBV30 and TRBJ2-7, reads SQTIHQWPATLVQPVGSPLSLECTVEGTSNPNLYWYRQAAGRGLQLLFYSVGIGQISSEVPQNLSASRPQDRQFILSSKKLLLSDSGFYLCAWSVSSYEQYFGPGTRLTVT.

This clone showed up just once. The rearrangement joins TRBV7-9 to TRBJ1-5; a possible D gene is TRBD1 (6 bases). The V end was cut by 5 bases, the J end by 1 base, with 15 bases between. The germline V gene has CDR1 SEHNR and CDR2 FQNEAQ (reference sequence). CDR3 size: 16 residues. In DNA form, the CDR3 reads TGTGCCAGCAGCCTCGGGACACAGTTGAGCAATCAGCCCCAGCATTTT. Residues: CASSLGTQLSNQPQHF.

The rearrangement joins TRBV29-1 to TRBJ1-1; D is unresolved. Germline values: CDR1 SQVTM, CDR2 ANQGSEA. Trimming pared 6 bases from V and 0 bases from J, leaving 8 bases between. The CDR3 has 12 residues. The CDR3, as DNA: TGCAGCGTCTACCGGGTGAACACTGAAGCTTTCTTT. Encoded protein: CSVYRVNTEAFF.

The gene calls are TRBV7-3 and TRBJ2-6; D is ambiguous. With 5 bases removed from V and 0 bases from J, the gap between germline ends came to 8 bases. CDR3 size: 15 residues. Looked up from germline, CDR1 is SGHTA and CDR2 is FQGTGA. For the CDR3, the DNA is TGTGCCAGCAGCCGTGTTGGCTCTGGGGCCAACGTCCTGACTTTC. Protein: CASSRVGSGANVLTF.

The chain carries TRBV9 and TRBJ2-1; D gene uncertain. The germline gives CDR1 SGDLS, CDR2 YYNGEE. The CDR3 consists of 14 residues. The V and J ends lost 4 bases and 0 bases respectively, with 8 bases between them. This CDR3 reads CASSFRTSYNEQFF. The CDR3 DNA follows: TGTGCCAGCAGCTTCAGGACCTCCTACAATGAGCAGTTCTTC.

This clone was recorded only once. CDR3 sequence: CSVEIGPGANVLTF. As DNA, the CDR3 is TGCAGCGTTGAAATAGGTCCTGGGGCCAACGTCCTGACTTTC. This sequence joins TRBV29-1 and TRBJ2-6; D unclear. The germline gives CDR1 SQVTM, CDR2 ANQGSEA. The CDR3 is 14 residues long. V shed 2 bases and J shed 2 bases, with 7 bases lying between them. The full variable domain, rest sourced from reference TRBV29-1 and TRBJ2-6, is SAVISQKPSRDICQRGTSLTIQCQVDSQVTMMFWYRQQPGQSLTLIATANQGSEATYESGFVIDKFPISRPNLTFSTLTVSNMSPEDSSIYLCSVEIGPGANVLTFGAGSRLTVL.